These 21 T cell receptor beta chains share one sample of origin, sequenced in a study of cytomegalovirus exposure and HLA in healthy donors. The primer mix had 60 Vbeta and 13 Jbeta primers. Clones were read by immunoSEQ multiplex PCR, and TCRdb kept only the in-frame ones, dropping some. Of over 150,000 clones in the sample, 65% to 80% were seen once. The specimen sequenced was PBMCs. These receptors all come from a man aged 35 to 55 in good health and CMV-seronegative.

The genes are TRBV4-3 and TRBJ2-7; D is possibly TRBD1 (5 bases). This CDR3 comprises 15 residues. Trimming pared 0 bases from V and 6 bases from J, leaving 15 bases between. Germline V gene lookup returns CDR1 LGHNA and CDR2 YSLEER. The CDR3, as DNA: TGCGCCAGCAGCCAAGATCTTGAGAAAAGGGGCGAGCAGTACTTC. The encoded protein is CASSQDLEKRGEQYF.

The CDR3 reads CASSPGTGGGETQYF. The CDR3 nucleotides read TGTGCCAGCTCACCCGGGACAGGGGGCGGAGAGACCCAGTACTTC. The chain combines TRBV18 with TRBJ2-5; 12 nucleotides agree with TRBD1. Looked up from germline, CDR1 is KGHSH and CDR2 is LQKENI. Trimming cost V 3 bases and J 4 bases; bases outside gene matches: 3. The CDR3 length is 15 residues.

The DNA for the CDR3 is TGTGCCAGCACCAAAACTAGCGGGAGGTCGTACAATGAGCAGTTCTTC. It yields the protein CASTKTSGRSYNEQFF. The chain couples TRBV6-6 to TRBJ2-1; 12 nucleotides agree with TRBD2. Germline V gives CDR1 MNHNY, CDR2 SVGAGI (reference sequence). J gave up 4 bases and V 7 bases, and 8 bases lay outside the gene matches. The CDR3 spans 16 residues.

The chain is built from TRBV19 and TRBJ1-5; TRBD1 aligns across 7 bases. The length of the CDR3 is 14 residues. CDR1 and CDR2 from the germline V gene are LNHDA and SQIVND (reference sequence). The junction had 6 bases not matched to a gene; V was cut back by 6 bases and J by 4 bases. CDR3 residues: CASRHRGSNQPQHF. The CDR3 region has the DNA TGTGCCAGTAGGCACAGGGGAAGTAATCAGCCCCAGCATTTT.

V is TRBV6-6 and J is TRBJ2-4; 9 bases are a match to TRBD1. The CDR3 is 13 amino acids. From germline, CDR1 is MNHNY and CDR2 SVGAGI (reference sequence). The J segment lost 7 bases and the V segment lost 6 bases, leaving 4 bases of the junction unmatched. DNA of the CDR3: TGTGCCAGCAGGATAGGACAGGGGAACATTCAGTACTTC. It yields the protein CASRIGQGNIQYF.

The chain joins TRBV5-6 to TRBJ2-7, with a weak D call TRBD1 (7 bases). Trimming removed 4 bases from V and 5 bases from J, with 16 bases in between. Germline-derived CDR1 and CDR2 are SGHDT and YYEEEE. This CDR3 comprises 14 residues. CDR3 DNA: TGTGCCAGCAGCCCTGACAGGGAGGTACACGAGCAGTACTTC. The encoded protein is CASSPDREVHEQYF. The complete variable domain, with remaining parts taken from reference TRBV5-6 and TRBJ2-7, reads DAGVTQSPTHLIKTRGQQVTLRCSPKSGHDTVSWYQQALGQGPQFIFQYYEEEERQRGNFPDRFSGHQFPNYSSELNVNALLLGDSALYLCASSPDREVHEQYFGPGTRLTVT.

The chain links TRBV5-1 to TRBJ1-6, with 7 nucleotides matching TRBD1. The CDR3 length is 16 residues. V lost 4 bases to trimming and J lost 2 bases; unmatched junction nucleotides: 6. Germline CDR1 SGHRS, CDR2 YFSETQ. CDR3 DNA sequence: TGCGCCAGCAGCCTCGACAGGGACCCCTATAATTCACCCCTCCACTTT. Protein: CASSLDRDPYNSPLHF.

CDR3 protein: CASSPRDSLGYTF. In DNA, the CDR3 is TGTGCCAGCAGCCCCCGGGACAGCCTTGGCTACACCTTC. The chain uses TRBV5-4 and TRBJ1-2; 7 bases match TRBD1. The J segment lost 7 bases and the V segment lost 4 bases, leaving 7 bases of the junction unmatched. CDR1 is SGHNT and CDR2 is YYREEE in the germline V gene (reference sequence). The CDR3 is made up of 13 amino acids.

The chain carries TRBV7-9 and TRBJ2-7; D may be TRBD1 (6 bases). Germline V CDR1 and CDR2: SEHNR, FQNEAQ (reference sequence). CDR3 size: 14 residues. The V end lost 3 bases, the J end lost 1 base, and 10 bases lay between the germline ends. As DNA, the CDR3 is TGTGCCAGCAGCTTCACCGGGACATCCTACGAGCAGTACTTC. Protein sequence: CASSFTGTSYEQYF.

About this clone: One junction end disagrees with the germline gene, perhaps due to a read error. This chain links TRBV7-9 with TRBJ2-3; the D gene could be TRBD1 or TRBD2 (7 bases each). CDR1 and CDR2 from the germline V gene are SEHNR and FQNEAQ (reference sequence). This CDR3 spans 19 amino acids. The CDR3 loop is CSSGTDSGGQAKRADTQYF. CDR3 bases: TGTTCCAGCGGGACGGACTCCGGCGGACAGGCAAAGAGAGCAGATACGCAGTATTTT.

This rearrangement joins TRBV7-2 to TRBJ2-7; TRBD2 matches at 9 bases. Trimming removed 8 bases from V and 6 bases from J; junction bases left unmatched: 8. This CDR3 has 13 residues. Germline CDR1 reads SGHTA; CDR2 reads FQGNSA. The CDR3 DNA is TGTGCCAGCGGAAGGGATAGCGGGGGCGAGCAGTACTTC. It translates to CASGRDSGGEQYF.

This chain joins TRBV28 and TRBJ1-5, with D tentatively TRBD1 (5 bases). V shed 3 bases and J shed 6 bases, with 18 bases lying between them. This CDR3 has 16 residues. CDR1 and CDR2 from the germline V gene are MDHEN and SYDVKM. For the CDR3, the DNA is TGTGCCAGCAGTTTTTGGGGTCAGGGCCCCCCTCAGCCCCAGCATTTT. Its protein is CASSFWGQGPPQPQHF.

The chain recombines TRBV7-8 with TRBJ2-7; D uncertain. Germline CDR1 reads SGHVS; CDR2 reads FQNEAQ. The CDR3 totals 15 residues. Trimming removed 5 bases from V and 0 bases from J, with 14 bases in between. For the CDR3, the DNA is TGTGCCAGCAGCCCCAGAGGATTTAGCTCCTACGAGCAGTACTTC. Translated: CASSPRGFSSYEQYF.

The rearrangement joins TRBV6-4 to TRBJ2-2; 7 positions agree with TRBD1. Trimming took 5 bases from V and 1 from J; bases not matched to a gene: 10. The CDR3 length is 17 residues. CDR1 is MRHNA and CDR2 is SNTAGT in the germline V gene. CDR3 region: CASSHEGTALNTGELFF. The CDR3 DNA reads as TGTGCCAGCAGTCACGAGGGGACAGCATTGAACACCGGGGAGCTGTTTTTT.

The chain links TRBV19 to TRBJ1-1, with D perhaps TRBD1 (6 bases). The V end lost 5 bases, the J end lost 4 bases, and 11 bases lay between the germline ends. CDR3 length: 13 residues. CDR1 is LNHDA and CDR2 is SQIVND in the germline V gene (reference sequence). The CDR3 here is CASSRQVPTEAFF. In DNA form, the CDR3 reads TGTGCCAGTAGTCGACAGGTGCCCACTGAAGCTTTCTTT.

This clone was recorded once. The chain has TRBV6-1 and TRBJ2-1, with 11 bases that match TRBD2. The trim removed 3 bases at V and 7 bases at J, leaving 11 bases unmatched. This CDR3 spans 17 amino acids. Germline CDR1 and CDR2: MNHNS and SASEGT. DNA of the CDR3: TGTGCCAGCAGTGACAGGGTACTAGCGGGAGTGCCTAATGAGCAGTTCTTC. This codes for CASSDRVLAGVPNEQFF.

The chain recombines TRBV4-1 with TRBJ2-7; D remains unclear. CDR1 is MGHRA, CDR2 YSYEKL, per germline. This CDR3 is built from 14 residues. V lost 4 bases to trimming and J lost 0 bases, with 10 bases between them. The DNA of the CDR3 is TGCGCCAGCAGCCGACCAGGCCGCTCCTACGAGCAGTACTTC. The encoded protein is CASSRPGRSYEQYF.

The chain links TRBV28 to TRBJ2-7; unclear D gene. V gave up 6 bases and J gave up 0 bases, with 12 bases separating them. CDR1 and CDR2 (germline): MDHEN, SYDVKM. The CDR3 has 14 amino acids. The CDR3 nucleotides are TGTGCCAGCAGACCACCCCAGCGCTCCTACGAGCAGTACTTC. Encoded protein: CASRPPQRSYEQYF. The full variable domain, completed using reference TRBV28 and TRBJ2-7, is DVKVTQSSRYLVKRTGEKVFLECVQDMDHENMFWYRQDPGLGLRLIYFSYDVKMKEKGDIPEGYSVSREKKERFSLILESASTNQTSMYLCASRPPQRSYEQYFGPGTRLTVT.

The rearrangement links TRBV29-1 to TRBJ2-2, with D maybe TRBD2 (6 bases). The CDR3 consists of 14 residues. Looked up from germline, CDR1 is SQVTM and CDR2 is ANQGSEA. The V end lost 4 bases, the J end lost 2 bases, and 11 bases lay between the germline ends. The DNA of the CDR3 is TGCAGCGTTGGCACTAGCCTAAACACCGGGGAGCTGTTTTTT. Its protein is CSVGTSLNTGELFF.

This clone appeared a few times. J is TRBJ2-2 and V is TRBV19, with TRBD2 identical over 10 bases. Trimming removed 3 bases from V and 7 bases from J; junction bases left unmatched: 5. This CDR3 is built from 15 residues. Germline V gene sequence: CDR1 LNHDA, CDR2 SQIVND (reference sequence). The CDR3: CASSISPSGGGELFF. CDR3 in DNA: TGTGCCAGTAGTATCAGTCCTAGCGGGGGCGGGGAGCTGTTTTTT.

The count of this clone is one. CDR3 region: CASSLSGAKNIQYF. CDR3 in DNA: TGTGCCAGCAGTCTTTCGGGGGCCAAAAACATTCAGTACTTC. The chain employs TRBV7-2 and TRBJ2-4; D is possibly TRBD2 (5 bases). Trimming took 6 bases from V and 1 from J, leaving 10 bases between them. CDR3 length: 14 residues. The V gene's germline CDR1 is SGHTA and CDR2 FQGNSA.